This paragraph covers one T cell receptor (beta chain) sequence. These data originate in a study of blood T cell repertoires in COVID-19. Study context: Samples representing acute and convalescent COVID-19 were sourced from the United States, Italy and Spain. T cells, B-cell-depleted T cells, or PBMCs provided the cDNA or gDNA that served as material.

Assay: immunoSEQ multiplex PCR; the TCRdb copy retains only in-frame clones and omits some. The table records roughly 180,000 clones, 82% of them present only once. The CDR3 is 13 amino acids. Germline loops: CDR1 MDHEN, CDR2 SYDVKM. Trimming at V came to 6 bases and at J to 2 bases, leaving 3 bases not matched to a gene. This sequence originates from a young woman with acute or convalescent COVID-19. What was sequenced was peripheral blood. The chain employs TRBV28 and TRBJ2-5; 7 positions match TRBD1. CDR3: CASRIRGQETQYF. The CDR3 nucleotides are TGTGCCAGCAGGATCAGGGGGCAAGAGACCCAGTACTTC.